The next 26 T cell receptor beta chains were all read from a single sample in a study of blood T cell repertoires in COVID-19. Measured with immunoSEQ multiplex PCR; TCRdb has only the in-frame clones, and not every one. The sample carries hundreds of thousands of clones, 70% to 90% recorded once. Sequencing input: PBMCs or T cells enriched from blood (not recorded which). The receptors were gathered from a man aged 25-40 years who had recovered from COVID-19.

In its sample, this clone was seen a few times. This chain joins TRBV27 and TRBJ2-7, with 7 bases that match TRBD2. The V gene end was trimmed by 8 bases and the J gene end by 2 bases; junction bases not matched to a gene: 9. Germline loops: CDR1 MNHEY, CDR2 SMNVEV (reference sequence). The CDR3 runs to 14 residues. The CDR3 is CASRGRGTTYEQYF. CDR3 sequence (DNA): TGTGCCAGCCGGGGGAGGGGAACGACCTACGAGCAGTACTTC.

The V and J genes are TRBV10-2 and TRBJ2-3; D is unresolved. Trimming shortened V by 5 bases and J by 0 bases, and 9 bases separated the two germline ends. Germline CDR1 reads WSHSY; CDR2 reads SAAADI. There are 14 residues in the CDR3. The CDR3 bases are TGCGCCAGCAGTAAGCGACTGAGCACAGATACGCAGTATTTT. Translating it yields CASSKRLSTDTQYF.

Notes on this clone: An end of the junction does not agree with germline; a read error may underlie this. The chain couples TRBV6-5 to TRBJ2-5; 8 bases fit TRBD1. The length of the CDR3 is 15 residues. Per germline, CDR1 MNHEY and CDR2 SVGAGI. Here the CDR3 reads CASSYWQGARVTQYF. For the CDR3, the DNA is TGTGCCAGCAGCTACTGGCAGGGGGCCAGGGTGACCCAGTACTTC.

The chain is built from TRBV4-1 and TRBJ1-6; D remains unclear. Germline V gene sequence: CDR1 MGHRA, CDR2 YSYEKL. V was clipped by 1 base and J by 1 base, with 8 bases between them. This CDR3 spans 16 amino acids. Here the CDR3 DNA reads TGCGCCAGCAGCCAAGTCCACATATCCTATAATTCACCCCTCCACTTT. This encodes CASSQVHISYNSPLHF.

The V and J genes are TRBV3-1 (or the pseudogene TRBV3-2) and TRBJ2-1; tentatively, D is TRBD2 (5 bases). The CDR3 consists of 15 residues. Germline CDR1 reads LGHDT; CDR2 reads YNNKEL (reference sequence). Trimming cost V 4 bases and J 7 bases, with 17 bases left between them. The CDR3 region has the DNA TGTGCCAGCAGCCTAACTAGAGTTCTCGGAAATGAGCAGTTCTTC. It is translated as CASSLTRVLGNEQFF.

The chain's CDR3 is CASSLYQAIVSYEQYF. For the CDR3, the DNA is TGCGCCAGCAGCTTGTATCAGGCCATTGTCTCCTACGAGCAGTACTTC. This sequence joins TRBV5-1 and TRBJ2-7; no clear D gene. CDR1 and CDR2 from the germline V gene are SGHRS and YFSETQ. Deletions cut 1 base from V and 0 bases from J, with 14 bases between. CDR3 length: 16 residues.

This rearrangement joins TRBV18 to TRBJ2-5; D may be TRBD2 (7 bases). The CDR3 length is 14 residues. Germline CDR1 and CDR2: KGHSH and LQKENI. V shed 0 bases and J shed 7 bases, with 12 bases lying between them. CDR3 sequence (DNA): TGTGCCAGCTCACCACCCGGGGGGCCAGGGACCCAGTACTTC. It encodes CASSPPGGPGTQYF. Full variable domain (outside the CDR3, taken from reference TRBV18 and TRBJ2-5): NAGVMQNPRHLVRRRGQEARLRCSPMKGHSHVYWYRQLPEEGLKFMVYLQKENIIDESGMPKERFSAEFPKEGPSILRIQQVVRGDSAAYFCASSPPGGPGTQYFGPGTRLLVL.

This clone was seen a single time. This rearrangement joins TRBV12-3 or TRBV12-4 to TRBJ1-3; D is unclear. CDR3 length: 12 amino acids. V lost 5 bases and J 5 bases, leaving 7 bases between the germline ends. CDR3 sequence (DNA): TGTGCCAGCAGTACTATAAGAAACACCATATATTTT. Residues: CASSTIRNTIYF.

J is TRBJ1-3 and V is TRBV15; no clear D gene. This CDR3 has 17 residues. V lost 0 bases and J lost 0, with 12 bases in between. Germline V lookup: CDR1 LNHNV, CDR2 YYDKDF (reference sequence). The CDR3 region is CATSRDGKTYSGNTIYF. Written as DNA, the CDR3 is TGTGCCACCAGCAGAGATGGAAAGACTTACTCTGGAAACACCATATATTTT.

The chain recombines TRBV10-3 with TRBJ1-3; 12 positions match TRBD1. CDR3 length: 15 amino acids. CDR1 is ENHRY, CDR2 SYGVKD, per germline. Trimming removed 6 bases from V and 3 bases from J; junction bases left unmatched: 3. In nucleotides, the CDR3 is TGTGCCATCAGGGGGACAGGGGGCTATGGAAACACCATATATTTT. It specifies CAIRGTGGYGNTIYF.

The chain joins TRBV30 to TRBJ1-2; 7 bases fit TRBD1. The CDR3 is made up of 12 amino acids. V lost 5 bases, J lost 5 bases, and 5 bases stayed unmatched. CDR1 GTSNPN and CDR2 SVGIG come from the germline V gene (reference sequence). CDR3 in DNA: TGTGCCTGGGGCGACAGGGCTTATGGCTACACCTTC. Translated, it gives CAWGDRAYGYTF.

The rearrangement uses TRBV27 and TRBJ2-5, with D possibly being TRBD2 (6 bases). CDR1 MNHEY and CDR2 SMNVEV come from the germline V gene (reference sequence). V shed 3 bases and J shed 4 bases, with 9 bases lying between them. The CDR3 covers 13 residues. The CDR3 region has the DNA TGTGCCAGCAGTTTCATGGGGGGAGAGACCCAGTACTTC. Residues: CASSFMGGETQYF.

This clone was detected only once. The V call is TRBV2, the J call TRBJ1-4, with 7 positions matching TRBD1. The junction had 2 bases not matched to a gene; V was cut back by 4 bases and J by 3 bases. Per germline, CDR1 SNHLY and CDR2 FYNNEI. This CDR3 is built from 14 residues. In nucleotides, the CDR3 is TGTGCCAGCAGTGGACAGGGCCCTAATGAAAAACTGTTTTTT. Residues: CASSGQGPNEKLFF.

CDR3 loop: CASSPRGGGIVQETQYF. Here the CDR3 DNA reads TGTGCCAGCAGCCCCAGGGGTGGGGGCATCGTCCAAGAGACCCAGTACTTC. The J gene is TRBJ2-5, the V gene TRBV3-1 (or the pseudogene TRBV3-2); the D gene is possibly TRBD1 (6 bases). Per the germline V gene, CDR1 is LGHDT and CDR2 is YNNKEL (reference sequence). Trimming took off 4 bases at V and 1 base at J, with 19 bases between the two ends. CDR3 length: 17 residues.

This chain connects TRBV5-1 to TRBJ1-4, with D unclear. The V and J ends lost 5 bases and 8 bases respectively, with 10 bases between them. The germline V gene has CDR1 SGHRS and CDR2 YFSETQ. The CDR3 is 12 amino acids. CDR3 nucleotide sequence: TGCGCCAGCAGTGAAAGGAGGGAAAAACTGTTTTTT. This translates into CASSERREKLFF. Complete variable domain (other parts from reference TRBV5-1 and TRBJ1-4): KAGVTQTPRYLIKTRGQQVTLSCSPISGHRSVSWYQQTPGQGLQFLFEYFSETQRNKGNFPGRFSGRQFSNSRSEMNVSTLELGDSALYLCASSERREKLFFGSGTQLSVL.

This chain uses TRBV6-5 with TRBJ1-5; TRBD1 might be the D (6 bases). The CDR3 covers 15 residues. Germline V CDR1 and CDR2: MNHEY, SVGAGI. The V and J ends lost 8 bases and 5 bases respectively, with 19 bases between them. This CDR3 is CASDHERGFHQPQHF. CDR3 in DNA: TGTGCCAGCGACCATGAAAGGGGGTTTCATCAGCCCCAGCATTTT.

The V gene is TRBV6-5, the J gene TRBJ1-2, with TRBD1 matching over 7 bases. CDR3 length: 15 residues. Germline V gene data show CDR1 as MNHEY and CDR2 as SVGAGI. Losses at the gene ends were 3 bases for V and 8 bases for J; bases not matched to a gene: 12. In nucleotides, the CDR3 is TGTGCCAGCAGTTATCTCCGCGACAGGGCTGTGGGCTACACCTTC. Protein sequence: CASSYLRDRAVGYTF.

The J gene is TRBJ2-3, the V gene TRBV11-2, with D maybe TRBD2 (5 bases). The CDR3 sequence is 13 residues long. Trimming removed 3 bases at V and 5 bases at J, with 9 bases between. Germline V CDR1 and CDR2: SGHAT, FQNNGV. The CDR3 loop reads CASSFLGRDTQYF. CDR3 bases: TGTGCCAGCAGCTTTCTGGGGAGAGATACGCAGTATTTT.

This rearrangement joins TRBV11-2 to TRBJ2-7; D possibly corresponds to TRBD2 (5 bases). The ends were cut back, 4 bases at V and 5 bases at J, with 27 bases in the middle. This CDR3 comprises 18 residues. CDR1 and CDR2 from the germline V gene are SGHAT and FQNNGV. The CDR3 region is CASSSDPFGPEGIHEQYF. In nucleotides, the CDR3 is TGTGCCAGCAGCTCAGACCCGTTTGGACCTGAGGGTATCCACGAGCAGTACTTC.

Here the CDR3 DNA reads TGTGCCAGCAGCTTAGTGGGGCGTGGGTCGGAGTACGAGCAGTACTTC. This codes for CASSLVGRGSEYEQYF. The rearrangement uses TRBV7-9 and TRBJ2-7, with D maybe TRBD1 (5 bases). Between the trimmed V and J ends, which lost 1 base and 4 bases, there was a span of 17 bases. The V gene's germline CDR1 is SEHNR and CDR2 FQNEAQ (reference sequence). The length of the CDR3 is 16 residues.

The chain employs TRBV5-1 and TRBJ1-3, with D possibly matching TRBD1 (6 bases). This CDR3 comprises 16 residues. Germline lookup yields CDR1 SGHRS and CDR2 YFSETQ. Trimming removed 0 bases at V and 0 bases at J, with 10 bases between. The DNA of the CDR3 is TGCGCCAGCAGCTTGGAGGGGGACCCCTCTGGAAACACCATATATTTT. Amino acids: CASSLEGDPSGNTIYF. The full variable domain, in which reference TRBV5-1 and TRBJ1-3 provide the parts outside the CDR3, is KAGVTQTPRYLIKTRGQQVTLSCSPISGHRSVSWYQQTPGQGLQFLFEYFSETQRNKGNFPGRFSGRQFSNSRSEMNVSTLELGDSALYLCASSLEGDPSGNTIYFGEGSWLTVV.

The chain recombines TRBV6-4 with TRBJ2-1, with D perhaps matching TRBD2 (7 bases). The ends were cut back, 5 bases at V and 2 bases at J, with 13 bases in the middle. Germline CDR1 MRHNA, CDR2 SNTAGT. This CDR3 contains 15 residues. The CDR3 bases are TGTGCCAGCAGTCCCGGGCGGGGGCCCTACAATGAGCAGTTCTTC. It encodes CASSPGRGPYNEQFF.

The chain is built from TRBV3-1 (or the pseudogene TRBV3-2) and TRBJ2-7; 10 nucleotides line up with TRBD2. V gave up 3 bases and J gave up 4 bases; unmatched junction bases: 9. The germline V gene has CDR1 LGHDT and CDR2 YNNKEL (reference sequence). CDR3 length equals 16 residues. The CDR3 DNA reads TGTGCCAGCAGCCAGGACTCTAGCGGGGGCCTTTACGAGCAGTACTTC. This sequence encodes CASSQDSSGGLYEQYF.

The chain is built from TRBV2 and TRBJ1-1, with TRBD1 matching over 8 bases. Germline-derived CDR1 and CDR2 are SNHLY and FYNNEI. This CDR3 comprises 14 residues. V gave up 6 bases and J gave up 0 bases; unmatched junction bases: 3. CDR3 sequence reads: CASSLQGVNTEAFF. The CDR3 DNA sequence: TGTGCCAGCAGCTTACAGGGGGTGAACACTGAAGCTTTCTTT.

The V and J genes are TRBV2 and TRBJ1-2; D is possibly TRBD1 (5 bases). This CDR3 spans 15 amino acids. The germline V gene encodes CDR1 SNHLY and CDR2 FYNNEI. Trimming took 7 bases from V and 5 from J, leaving 20 bases between them. CDR3 residues: CASMLASGTSYGYTF. As DNA, the CDR3 is TGTGCCAGCATGTTAGCGTCAGGGACTTCTTATGGCTACACCTTC.

The gene calls are TRBV19 and TRBJ1-2; TRBD1 matches at 10 bases. Germline CDR1 is LNHDA and CDR2 is SQIVND (reference sequence). V lost 6 bases, J lost 2 bases, and 6 bases stayed unmatched. The CDR3 totals 15 residues. CDR3 sequence reads: CASSPRDRGNYGYTF. CDR3 DNA: TGTGCCAGTAGCCCCCGGGACAGGGGCAACTATGGCTACACCTTC.